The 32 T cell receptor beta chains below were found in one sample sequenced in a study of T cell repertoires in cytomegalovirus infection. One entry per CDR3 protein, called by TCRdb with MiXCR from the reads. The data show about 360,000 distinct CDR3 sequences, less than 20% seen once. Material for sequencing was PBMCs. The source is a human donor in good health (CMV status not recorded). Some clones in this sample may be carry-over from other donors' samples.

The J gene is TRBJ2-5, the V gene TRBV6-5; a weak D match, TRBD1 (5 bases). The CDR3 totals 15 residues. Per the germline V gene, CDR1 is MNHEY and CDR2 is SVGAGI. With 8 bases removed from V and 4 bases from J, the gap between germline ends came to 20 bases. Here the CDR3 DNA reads TGTGCCAGCCGCCCCGACAGAGCCACCCTAGAGACCCAGTACTTC. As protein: CASRPDRATLETQYF.

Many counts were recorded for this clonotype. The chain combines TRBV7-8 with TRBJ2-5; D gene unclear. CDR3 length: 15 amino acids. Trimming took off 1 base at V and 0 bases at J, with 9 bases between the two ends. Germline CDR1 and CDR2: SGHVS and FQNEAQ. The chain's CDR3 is CASSLGLGYQETQYF. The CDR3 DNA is TGTGCCAGCAGCTTAGGGCTAGGGTACCAAGAGACCCAGTACTTC.

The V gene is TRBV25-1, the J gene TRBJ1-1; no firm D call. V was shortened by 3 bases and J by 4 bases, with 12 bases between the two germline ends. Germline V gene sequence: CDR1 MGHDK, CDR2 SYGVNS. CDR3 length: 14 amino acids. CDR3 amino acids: CASSDPGPVTEAFF. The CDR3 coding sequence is TGTGCCAGCAGTGACCCCGGACCCGTCACTGAAGCTTTCTTT.

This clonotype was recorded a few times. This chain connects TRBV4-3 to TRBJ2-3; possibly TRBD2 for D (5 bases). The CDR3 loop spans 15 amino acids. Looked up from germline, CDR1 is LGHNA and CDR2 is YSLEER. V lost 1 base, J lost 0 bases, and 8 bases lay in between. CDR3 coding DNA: TGCGCCAGCAGCCAAGCCCCGGGAAGCACAGATACGCAGTATTTT. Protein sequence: CASSQAPGSTDTQYF.

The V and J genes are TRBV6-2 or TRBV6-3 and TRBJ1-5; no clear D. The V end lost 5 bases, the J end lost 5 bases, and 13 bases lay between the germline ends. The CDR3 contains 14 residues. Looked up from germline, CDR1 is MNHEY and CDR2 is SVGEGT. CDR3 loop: CASSTWTDDQPQHF. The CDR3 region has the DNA TGTGCCAGCAGTACCTGGACGGACGATCAGCCCCAGCATTTT.

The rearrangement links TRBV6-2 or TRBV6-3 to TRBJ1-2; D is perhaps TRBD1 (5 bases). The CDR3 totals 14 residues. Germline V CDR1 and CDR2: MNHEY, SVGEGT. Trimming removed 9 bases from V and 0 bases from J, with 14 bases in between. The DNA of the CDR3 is TGTGCCAGTGCTGACAGAACACCTAACTATGGCTACACCTTC. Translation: CASADRTPNYGYTF.

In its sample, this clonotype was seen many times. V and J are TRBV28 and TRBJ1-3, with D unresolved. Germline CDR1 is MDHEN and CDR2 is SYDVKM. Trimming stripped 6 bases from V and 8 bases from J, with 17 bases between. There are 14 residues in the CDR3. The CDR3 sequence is CASSSAPRSDTIYF. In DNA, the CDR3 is TGTGCCAGCAGCTCGGCGCCTCGGTCTGACACCATATATTTT.

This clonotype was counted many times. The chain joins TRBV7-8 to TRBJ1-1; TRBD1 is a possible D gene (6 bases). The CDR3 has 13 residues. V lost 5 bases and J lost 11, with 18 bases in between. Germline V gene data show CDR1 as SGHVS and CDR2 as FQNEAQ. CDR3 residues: CASSQDRNGRAFF. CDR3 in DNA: TGTGCCAGCAGCCAGGACAGAAACGGGAGGGCTTTCTTT.

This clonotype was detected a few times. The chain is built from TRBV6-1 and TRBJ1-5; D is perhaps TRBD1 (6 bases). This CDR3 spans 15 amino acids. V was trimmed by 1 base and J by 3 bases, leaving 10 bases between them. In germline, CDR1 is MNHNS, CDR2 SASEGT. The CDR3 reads CASSEGRGNNQPQHF. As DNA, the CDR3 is TGTGCCAGCAGTGAAGGCAGGGGTAACAATCAGCCCCAGCATTTT.

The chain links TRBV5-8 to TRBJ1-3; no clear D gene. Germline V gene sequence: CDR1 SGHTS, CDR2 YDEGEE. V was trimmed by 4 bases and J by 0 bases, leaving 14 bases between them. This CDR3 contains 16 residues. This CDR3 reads CASSTPRQFSGNTIYF. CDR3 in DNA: TGTGCCAGCAGCACCCCGCGACAATTCTCTGGAAACACCATATATTTT. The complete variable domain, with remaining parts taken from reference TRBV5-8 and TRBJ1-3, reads EAGVTQSPTHLIKTRGQQATLRCSPISGHTSVYWYQQALGLGLQFLLWYDEGEERNRGNFPPRFSGRQFPNYSSELNVNALELEDSALYLCASSTPRQFSGNTIYFGEGSWLTVV.

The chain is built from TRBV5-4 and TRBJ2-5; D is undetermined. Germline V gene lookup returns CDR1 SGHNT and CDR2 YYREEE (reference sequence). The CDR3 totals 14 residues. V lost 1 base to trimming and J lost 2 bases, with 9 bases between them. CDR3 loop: CASSLNTLQETQYF. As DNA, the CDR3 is TGTGCCAGCAGCTTGAATACTCTTCAAGAGACCCAGTACTTC.

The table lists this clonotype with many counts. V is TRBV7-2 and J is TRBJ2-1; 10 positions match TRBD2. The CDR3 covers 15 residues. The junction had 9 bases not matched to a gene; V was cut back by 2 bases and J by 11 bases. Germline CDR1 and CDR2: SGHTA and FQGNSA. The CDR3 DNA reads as TGTGCCAGCAGCTTATTAGCGGGGGGCTCGCCGAAGCAGTTCTTC. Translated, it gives CASSLLAGGSPKQFF.

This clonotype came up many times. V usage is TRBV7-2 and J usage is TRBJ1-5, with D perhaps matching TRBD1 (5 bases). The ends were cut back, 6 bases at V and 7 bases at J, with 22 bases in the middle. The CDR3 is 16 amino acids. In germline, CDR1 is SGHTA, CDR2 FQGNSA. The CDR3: CASSPGGVGLRQPQHF. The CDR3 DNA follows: TGTGCCAGCAGTCCCGGGGGGGTGGGACTACGGCAGCCCCAGCATTTT.

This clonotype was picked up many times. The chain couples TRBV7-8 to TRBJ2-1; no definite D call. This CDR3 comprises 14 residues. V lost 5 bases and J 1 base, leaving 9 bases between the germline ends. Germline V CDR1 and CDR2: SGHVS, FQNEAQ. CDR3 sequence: CASSVEPSYNEQFF. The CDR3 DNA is TGTGCCAGCAGCGTTGAACCATCCTACAATGAGCAGTTCTTC.

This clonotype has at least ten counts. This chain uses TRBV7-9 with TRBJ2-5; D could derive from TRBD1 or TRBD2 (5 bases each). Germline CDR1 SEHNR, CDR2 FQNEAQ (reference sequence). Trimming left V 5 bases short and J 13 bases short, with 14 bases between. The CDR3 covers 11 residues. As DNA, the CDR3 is TGTGCCAGCAGCCACCCGGGACGAACGTACTTC. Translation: CASSHPGRTYF.

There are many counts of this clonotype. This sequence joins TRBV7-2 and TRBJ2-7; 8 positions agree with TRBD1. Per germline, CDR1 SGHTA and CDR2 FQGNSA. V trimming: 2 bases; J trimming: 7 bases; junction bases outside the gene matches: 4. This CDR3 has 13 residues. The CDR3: CASSLQGAGEQYF. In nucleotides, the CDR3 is TGTGCCAGCAGCTTACAGGGGGCTGGTGAGCAGTACTTC.

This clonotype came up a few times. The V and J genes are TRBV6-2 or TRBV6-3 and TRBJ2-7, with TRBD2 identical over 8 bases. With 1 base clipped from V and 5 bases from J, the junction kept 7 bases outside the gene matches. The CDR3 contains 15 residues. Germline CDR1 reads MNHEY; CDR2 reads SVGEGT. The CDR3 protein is CASSYFGTSYDEQYF. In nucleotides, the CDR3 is TGTGCCAGCAGTTACTTTGGGACTAGTTACGACGAGCAGTACTTC.

The CDR3 loop is CASSFSMRGSYNEQFF. In nucleotides, the CDR3 is TGTGCCAGCAGTTTTTCCATGAGGGGATCCTACAATGAGCAGTTCTTC. The chain uses TRBV6-2 or TRBV6-3 and TRBJ2-1, with D perhaps given as TRBD1 or TRBD2 (5 bases each). The CDR3 contains 16 residues. CDR1 and CDR2 from the germline V gene are MNHEY and SVGEGT. Trimming cost V 4 bases and J 1 base, with 14 bases left between them.

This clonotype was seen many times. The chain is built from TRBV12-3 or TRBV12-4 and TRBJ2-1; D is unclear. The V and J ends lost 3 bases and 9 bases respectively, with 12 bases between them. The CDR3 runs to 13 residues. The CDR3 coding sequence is TGTGCCAGCAGTTTCGCAGGCTGGGGTGAGCAGTTCTTC. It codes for CASSFAGWGEQFF.

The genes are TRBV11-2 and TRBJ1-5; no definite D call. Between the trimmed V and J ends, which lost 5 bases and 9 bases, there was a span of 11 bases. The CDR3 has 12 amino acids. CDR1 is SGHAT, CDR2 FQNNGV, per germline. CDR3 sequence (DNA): TGTGCCAGCAGCCATCTTGAGGGGCCCCAGCATTTT. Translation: CASSHLEGPQHF. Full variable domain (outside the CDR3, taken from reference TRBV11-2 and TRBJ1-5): EAGVAQSPRYKIIEKRQSVAFWCNPISGHATLYWYQQILGQGPKLLIQFQNNGVVDDSQLPKDRFSAERLKGVDSTLKIQPAKLEDSAVYLCASSHLEGPQHFGDGTRLSIL.

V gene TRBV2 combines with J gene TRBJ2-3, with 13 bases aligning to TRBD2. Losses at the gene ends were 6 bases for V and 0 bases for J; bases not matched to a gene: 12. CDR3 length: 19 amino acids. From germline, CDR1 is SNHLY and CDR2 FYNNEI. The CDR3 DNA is TGTGCCAGCAGGGACTCCGGGACTAGCGGGGAGACTAGCACAGATACGCAGTATTTT. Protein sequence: CASRDSGTSGETSTDTQYF.

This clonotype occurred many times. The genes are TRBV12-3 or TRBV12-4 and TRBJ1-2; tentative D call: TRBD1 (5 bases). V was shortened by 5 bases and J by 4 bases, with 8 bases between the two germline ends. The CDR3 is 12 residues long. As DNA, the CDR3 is TGTGCCAGCAGTACAGGCCCCTATGGCTACACCTTC. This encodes CASSTGPYGYTF.

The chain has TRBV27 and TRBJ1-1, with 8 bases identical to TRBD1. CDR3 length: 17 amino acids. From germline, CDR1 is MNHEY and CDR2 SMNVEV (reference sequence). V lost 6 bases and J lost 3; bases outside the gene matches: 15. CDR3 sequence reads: CASSNYFSGGADTEAFF. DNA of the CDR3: TGTGCCAGCAGCAACTACTTTTCAGGGGGCGCCGACACTGAAGCTTTCTTT.

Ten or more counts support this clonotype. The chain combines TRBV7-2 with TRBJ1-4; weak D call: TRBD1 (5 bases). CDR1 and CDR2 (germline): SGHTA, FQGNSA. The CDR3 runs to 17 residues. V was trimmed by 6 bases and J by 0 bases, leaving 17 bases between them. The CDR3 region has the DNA TGTGCCAGCAGTCCCTTGGGGGGACCTGCAACTAATGAAAAACTGTTTTTT. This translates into CASSPLGGPATNEKLFF.

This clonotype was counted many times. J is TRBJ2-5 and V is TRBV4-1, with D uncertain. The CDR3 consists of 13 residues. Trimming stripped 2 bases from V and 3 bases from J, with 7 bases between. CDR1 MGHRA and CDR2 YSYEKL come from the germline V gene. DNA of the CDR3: TGCGCCAGCAGCCAAATCAGGAAAGAGACCCAGTACTTC. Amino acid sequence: CASSQIRKETQYF.

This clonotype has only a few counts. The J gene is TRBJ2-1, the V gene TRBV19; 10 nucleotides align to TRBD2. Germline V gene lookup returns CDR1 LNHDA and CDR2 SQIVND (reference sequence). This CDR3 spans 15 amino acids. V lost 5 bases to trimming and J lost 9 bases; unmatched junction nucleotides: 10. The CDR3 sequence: CASSLTSGTSTEQFF. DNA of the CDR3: TGTGCCAGTAGTCTTACTAGCGGGACTAGTACTGAGCAGTTCTTC.

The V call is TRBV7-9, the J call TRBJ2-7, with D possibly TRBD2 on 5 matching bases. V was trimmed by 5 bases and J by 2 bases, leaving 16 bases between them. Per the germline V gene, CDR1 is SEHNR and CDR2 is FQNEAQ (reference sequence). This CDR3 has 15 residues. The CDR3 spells CASSDTRTGPYEQYF. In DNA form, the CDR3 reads TGTGCCAGCAGCGATACTAGGACCGGTCCCTACGAGCAGTACTTC.

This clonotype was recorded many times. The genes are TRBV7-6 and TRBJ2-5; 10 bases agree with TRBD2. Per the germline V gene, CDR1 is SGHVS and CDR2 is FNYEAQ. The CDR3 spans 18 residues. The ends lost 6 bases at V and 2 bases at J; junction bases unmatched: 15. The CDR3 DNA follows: TGTGCCAGCAGTCCCATCCGGGCTAGCGGGAGTGGTCAAGAGACCCAGTACTTC. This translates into CASSPIRASGSGQETQYF.

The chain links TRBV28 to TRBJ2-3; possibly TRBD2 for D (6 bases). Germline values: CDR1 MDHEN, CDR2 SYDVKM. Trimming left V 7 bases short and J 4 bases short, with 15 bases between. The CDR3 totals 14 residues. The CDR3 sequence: CASIPAGGADTQYF. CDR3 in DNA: TGTGCCAGCATCCCGGCCGGGGGAGCAGATACGCAGTATTTT.

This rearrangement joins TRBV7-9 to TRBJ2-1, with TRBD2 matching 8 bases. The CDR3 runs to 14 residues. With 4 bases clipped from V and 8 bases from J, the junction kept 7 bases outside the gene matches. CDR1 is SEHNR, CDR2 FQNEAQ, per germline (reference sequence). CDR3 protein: CASSSGTSIDEQFF. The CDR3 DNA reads TGTGCCAGCAGCTCCGGGACTAGTATAGATGAGCAGTTCTTC.

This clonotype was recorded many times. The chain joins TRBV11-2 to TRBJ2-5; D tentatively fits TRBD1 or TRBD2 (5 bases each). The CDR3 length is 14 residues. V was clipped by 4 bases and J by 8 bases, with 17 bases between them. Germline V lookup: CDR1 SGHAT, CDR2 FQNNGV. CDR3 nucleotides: TGTGCCAGCAGCTCGGGGACGGACGTAGGAACCCAGTACTTC. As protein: CASSSGTDVGTQYF.

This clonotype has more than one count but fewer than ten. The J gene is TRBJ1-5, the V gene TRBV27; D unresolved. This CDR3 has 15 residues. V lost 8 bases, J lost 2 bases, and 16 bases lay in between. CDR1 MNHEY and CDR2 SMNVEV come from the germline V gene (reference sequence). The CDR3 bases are TGTGCCAGCTCACGACTCCTGGGAGGCAATCAGCCCCAGCATTTT. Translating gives CASSRLLGGNQPQHF.